Only a few counts were recorded for the clone carrying this T cell receptor beta chain. Its cognate antigen is unknown. TCRdb re-called the 5' RACE reads through MiXCR, storing one row per CDR3 protein. The table records 1.5 million to 2 million distinct CDR3 sequences, 25% to 35% of them present only once. The sample belongs to a study of identical twins. Study results and limitations: Invariant populations such as MAIT and iNKT cells could partly muddle zero-insertion analyses.

This TCR derives from a newborn girl in good health. The sequenced sample was cord blood.

This chain's CDR3 is CASSFGLAGVGHTDTQYF. CDR3 coding DNA: TGCGCCAGCAGCTTTGGACTAGCGGGAGTGGGGCATACAGATACGCAGTATTTT. This sequence joins TRBV5-1 and TRBJ2-3, with 13 nucleotides matching TRBD2. The CDR3 totals 18 residues. Germline lookup yields CDR1 SGHRS and CDR2 YFSETQ. Trimming removed 2 bases from V and 3 bases from J; junction bases left unmatched: 9.